This T cell receptor beta chain is drawn from a study of T cell responses to AZD1222 COVID-19 vaccine. Details on this clone: Its antigen is not known.

Here immunoSEQ multiplex PCR was the method, and the copy in TCRdb shows in-frame clones only, minus some. The table lists fewer than 150,000 clones, approximately 90% of them singletons. Some second doses came at about 4 weeks and others at about 12 weeks; these were pooled. Findings and caveats of the study: Two doses of AZD1222 preceded a rise in Spike-specific TCR breadth and depth.

The germline V gene has CDR1 MDHEN and CDR2 SYDVKM. This CDR3 spans 10 amino acids. The V end was cut by 8 bases, the J end by 3 bases, with 2 bases between. This chain connects TRBV28 to TRBJ1-3; D unclear. Here the sequenced sample was peripheral blood, taken 28 days after the second AZD1222 dose. This clonotype originated in an adult who received the AZD1222 COVID-19 vaccine. CDR3 sequence (DNA): TGTGCCAGCTATGGAAACACCATATATTTT. Protein product: CASYGNTIYF.